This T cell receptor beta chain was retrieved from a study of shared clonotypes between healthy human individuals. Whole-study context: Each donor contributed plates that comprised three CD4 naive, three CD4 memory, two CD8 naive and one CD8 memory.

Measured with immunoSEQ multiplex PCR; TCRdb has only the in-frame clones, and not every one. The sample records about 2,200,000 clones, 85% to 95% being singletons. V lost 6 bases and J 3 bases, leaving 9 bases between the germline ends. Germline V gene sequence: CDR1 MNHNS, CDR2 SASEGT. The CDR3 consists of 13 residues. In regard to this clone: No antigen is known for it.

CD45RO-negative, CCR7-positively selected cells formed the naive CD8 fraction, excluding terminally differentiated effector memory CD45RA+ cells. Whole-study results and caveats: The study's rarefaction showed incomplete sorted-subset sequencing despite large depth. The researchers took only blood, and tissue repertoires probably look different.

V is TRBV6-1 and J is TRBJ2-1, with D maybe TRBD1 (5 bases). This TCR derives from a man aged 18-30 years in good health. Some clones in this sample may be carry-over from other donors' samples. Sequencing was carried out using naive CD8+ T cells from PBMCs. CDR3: CASRPQGYNEQFF. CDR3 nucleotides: TGTGCCAGCAGACCGCAGGGCTACAATGAGCAGTTCTTC.